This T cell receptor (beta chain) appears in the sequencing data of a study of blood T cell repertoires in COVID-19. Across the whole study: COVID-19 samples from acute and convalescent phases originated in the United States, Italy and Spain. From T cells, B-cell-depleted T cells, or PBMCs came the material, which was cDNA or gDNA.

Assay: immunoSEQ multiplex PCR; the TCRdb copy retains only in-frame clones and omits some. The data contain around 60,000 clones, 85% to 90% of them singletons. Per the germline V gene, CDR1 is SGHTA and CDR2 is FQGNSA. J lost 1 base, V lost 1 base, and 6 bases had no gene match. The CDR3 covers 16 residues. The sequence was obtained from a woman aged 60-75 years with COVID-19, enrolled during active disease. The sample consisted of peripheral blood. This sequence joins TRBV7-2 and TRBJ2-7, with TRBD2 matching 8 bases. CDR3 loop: CASSLEGGRPSYEQYF. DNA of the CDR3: TGTGCCAGCAGCTTAGAAGGCGGGAGGCCATCCTACGAGCAGTACTTC.